Below, 29 T cell receptor beta chains from the same sample are listed, as sequenced in a study of CD8 T cells in Susac syndrome. cDNA came from approximately 0.5 to 1 ug RNA primed by random hexamers. Using its own MiXCR run on the immunoSEQ multiplex PCR reads, TCRdb lists one record per CDR3 protein. Altogether 180,000 or so distinct CDR3 sequences are present, 90% to 96% being singletons, with the ten largest covering roughly 0.095%. Sequencing used CD4+ T cells from PBMCs. The origin of the receptors is a human donor with multiple sclerosis.

The chain combines TRBV6-2 or TRBV6-3 with TRBJ2-1, with D possibly being TRBD2 (5 bases). The CDR3 consists of 17 residues. The ends were cut back, 3 bases at V and 0 bases at J, with 15 bases in the middle. CDR1 is MNHEY, CDR2 SVGEGT, per germline. The CDR3 DNA reads as TGTGCCAGCAGTTATTCGGCGGGCAGAAGCTCCTACAATGAGCAGTTCTTC. Encoded protein: CASSYSAGRSSYNEQFF.

This clonotype has a single count. The rearrangement links TRBV20-1 to TRBJ1-5, with D hard to call. CDR1 is DFQATT, CDR2 SNEGSKA, per germline (reference sequence). V lost 3 bases, J lost 7 bases, and 19 bases lay in between. The CDR3 runs 15 residues. The DNA for the CDR3 is TGCAGTGCTAGCAGAGCCATCTTAACCCCGCAGCCCCAGCATTTT. The encoded protein is CSASRAILTPQPQHF.

The chain employs TRBV12-3 or TRBV12-4 and TRBJ2-3; D not certain. V was trimmed by 1 base and J by 2 bases, leaving 10 bases between them. CDR3 size: 15 residues. Here the CDR3 DNA reads TGTGCCAGCAGTTTAGGAGAGCGAAACACAGATACGCAGTATTTT. Translation: CASSLGERNTDTQYF.

V and J are TRBV20-1 and TRBJ2-3; the match to TRBD2 covers 8 bases. Germline assignment: CDR1 DFQATT and CDR2 SNEGSKA (reference sequence). CDR3 length: 16 residues. Trimming removed 3 bases from V and 3 bases from J; junction bases left unmatched: 11. CDR3 region: CSASPAGVAGTDTQYF. The CDR3, as DNA: TGCAGTGCTAGTCCCGCGGGAGTAGCGGGGACAGATACGCAGTATTTT.

The J gene is TRBJ2-3, the V gene TRBV6-1; TRBD2 agrees at 14 bases. V trimming: 6 bases; J trimming: 0 bases; junction bases outside the gene matches: 2. The germline V gene encodes CDR1 MNHNS and CDR2 SASEGT. The CDR3 runs to 16 residues. The CDR3 region has the DNA TGTGCCAGCAGAGGACTAGCGGGGGGTAGCACAGATACGCAGTATTTT. It is translated as CASRGLAGGSTDTQYF.

V and J are TRBV2 and TRBJ2-2; D gene ambiguous. CDR1 is SNHLY, CDR2 FYNNEI, per germline. The CDR3 extends over 11 amino acids. The V end was cut by 6 bases, the J end by 8 bases, with 7 bases between. CDR3 in amino acids: CASRGQGELFF. DNA of the CDR3: TGTGCCAGCAGGGGCCAGGGGGAGCTGTTTTTT.

This rearrangement joins TRBV7-3 to TRBJ1-1; the D is unclear. The CDR3 runs 15 residues. V was pared by 0 bases and J by 0 bases, with 8 bases between. The germline V gene encodes CDR1 SGHTA and CDR2 FQGTGA. Here the CDR3 DNA reads TGTGCCAGCAGCTTAACGAGAATTATGAACACTGAAGCTTTCTTT. Translated: CASSLTRIMNTEAFF.

This clonotype appeared a single time. The J gene is TRBJ1-2, the V gene TRBV27, with 9 nucleotides matching TRBD1. V lost 6 bases to trimming and J lost 4 bases; unmatched junction nucleotides: 6. The CDR3 extends over 14 amino acids. Germline values: CDR1 MNHEY, CDR2 SMNVEV (reference sequence). The CDR3 sequence: CASSRTGVGYGYTF. CDR3 sequence (DNA): TGTGCCAGCAGCCGGACAGGGGTCGGCTATGGCTACACCTTC.

This clonotype occurred a few times. V gene TRBV4-3 combines with J gene TRBJ1-2; no clear D gene. Trimming took 5 bases from V and 4 from J, leaving 20 bases between them. Germline V lookup: CDR1 LGHNA, CDR2 YSLEER. This CDR3 has 16 amino acids. The CDR3 region is CASSTFENRKTYGYTF. CDR3 DNA: TGCGCCAGCAGCACATTCGAGAACCGAAAGACCTATGGCTACACCTTC.

This clonotype was seen only a few times. The chain joins TRBV7-9 to TRBJ1-1; D unresolved. CDR3 length: 12 residues. Looked up from germline, CDR1 is SEHNR and CDR2 is FQNEAQ (reference sequence). The germline V and J ends were trimmed by 0 bases and 3 bases, with 2 bases remaining between them. CDR3 in DNA: TGTGCCAGCAGCTTAGCGTACACTGAAGCTTTCTTT. Residues: CASSLAYTEAFF.

The CDR3 reads CSVAGQQAQETQYF. The CDR3 DNA sequence: TGCAGCGTTGCCGGACAGCAGGCTCAAGAGACCCAGTACTTC. The chain combines TRBV29-1 with TRBJ2-5, with TRBD1 as a possible D gene (6 bases). CDR1 is SQVTM and CDR2 is ANQGSEA in the germline V gene. This CDR3 is built from 14 residues. Trimming stripped 4 bases from V and 2 bases from J, with 14 bases between.

The chain recombines TRBV29-1 with TRBJ2-5; tentative D call: TRBD1 (6 bases). The CDR3 is 12 residues long. Germline V gene data show CDR1 as SQVTM and CDR2 as ANQGSEA. The V end lost 7 bases, the J end lost 4 bases, and 13 bases lay between the germline ends. The CDR3 is CSAGTWGETQYF. In DNA, the CDR3 is TGCAGCGCCGGGACATGGGGAGAGACCCAGTACTTC.

V usage is TRBV27 and J usage is TRBJ2-7; D is ambiguous. The CDR3 spans 14 residues. Between the trimmed V and J ends, which lost 1 base and 0 bases, there was a span of 7 bases. Germline CDR1 reads MNHEY; CDR2 reads SMNVEV (reference sequence). As DNA, the CDR3 is TGTGCCAGCAGTTTATACCGGCACTCCTACGAGCAGTACTTC. It yields the protein CASSLYRHSYEQYF.

This chain connects TRBV20-1 to TRBJ2-5, with D possibly matching TRBD2 (6 bases). V was clipped by 1 base and J by 7 bases, with 10 bases between them. The germline V gene has CDR1 DFQATT and CDR2 SNEGSKA (reference sequence). The CDR3 sequence is 12 residues long. The DNA of the CDR3 is TGCAGTGCTAGAGCCCAGGAGGGGACCCAGTACTTC. Protein: CSARAQEGTQYF.

The chain couples TRBV5-1 to TRBJ1-1; a weak D match, TRBD1 (5 bases). V was clipped by 0 bases and J by 0 bases, with 12 bases between them. CDR1 is SGHRS and CDR2 is YFSETQ in the germline V gene. CDR3 length: 16 amino acids. The DNA of the CDR3 is TGCGCCAGCAGCTTGGACTCAGGGCTCATGAACACTGAAGCTTTCTTT. Amino acid sequence: CASSLDSGLMNTEAFF.

The chain joins TRBV20-1 to TRBJ2-7, with 8 bases aligning to TRBD2. Germline lookup yields CDR1 DFQATT and CDR2 SNEGSKA (reference sequence). J was trimmed by 3 bases and V by 5 bases; bases with no gene match: 12. This CDR3 spans 15 amino acids. As DNA, the CDR3 is TGCAGTGCTCCCCTGGGGGTAGCGGGGATCTACGAGCAGTACTTC. Its translation: CSAPLGVAGIYEQYF.

The chain links TRBV7-2 to TRBJ2-1; possibly TRBD1 for D (5 bases). Between the trimmed V and J ends, which lost 6 bases and 4 bases, there was a span of 19 bases. The CDR3 consists of 16 residues. In germline, CDR1 is SGHTA, CDR2 FQGNSA. The CDR3, as DNA: TGTGCCAGCAGTTCTTTTGGCCTAGGGGATTACAATGAGCAGTTCTTC. This codes for CASSSFGLGDYNEQFF.

This chain uses TRBV3-1 with TRBJ1-3; D uncertain. The CDR3 is made up of 17 amino acids. The ends were cut back, 0 bases at V and 3 bases at J, with 15 bases in the middle. Per the germline V gene, CDR1 is LGHDT and CDR2 is YNNKEL (reference sequence). The CDR3 region has the DNA TGTGCCAGCAGCCAAGATCGAGCGGTGTTTTTTGGAAACACCATATATTTT. This encodes CASSQDRAVFFGNTIYF.

The chain carries TRBV9 and TRBJ1-1, with D tentatively TRBD1 (6 bases). The CDR3 consists of 15 residues. Germline V gene data show CDR1 as SGDLS and CDR2 as YYNGEE. Trimming pared 3 bases from V and 1 base from J, leaving 13 bases between. CDR3 residues: CASSGWTARNTEAFF. CDR3 nucleotides: TGTGCCAGCAGCGGATGGACAGCGCGGAACACTGAAGCTTTCTTT.

CDR3 in DNA: TGTGCCAGCAGCCTCAACGACAGGGGGTCCTACAATGAGCAGTTCTTC. This translates into CASSLNDRGSYNEQFF. The rearrangement uses TRBV11-3 and TRBJ2-1, with TRBD1 matching 9 bases. This CDR3 is built from 16 residues. J was trimmed by 1 base and V by 5 bases; bases with no gene match: 6. CDR1 SGHNT and CDR2 YENEEA come from the germline V gene.

The V gene is TRBV5-1, the J gene TRBJ1-2, with a weak D call TRBD1 (5 bases). The CDR3 covers 15 residues. Per the germline V gene, CDR1 is SGHRS and CDR2 is YFSETQ. V was shortened by 0 bases and J by 7 bases, with 16 bases between the two germline ends. The CDR3 DNA follows: TGCGCCAGCAGCTTGGCCCCGGCCGATGGGGCTGGCTACACCTTC. This encodes CASSLAPADGAGYTF.

The chain uses TRBV9 and TRBJ2-1; 9 bases match TRBD1. CDR3 length equals 15 residues. The ends lost 3 bases at V and 4 bases at J; junction bases unmatched: 5. Germline CDR1 is SGDLS and CDR2 is YYNGEE. Written as DNA, the CDR3 is TGTGCCAGCAGCGGGGGGGACAGGGCATACAATGAGCAGTTCTTC. Encoded protein: CASSGGDRAYNEQFF.

The genes are TRBV30 and TRBJ2-1, with D possibly being TRBD2 (5 bases). CDR3 length: 12 residues. Germline loops: CDR1 GTSNPN, CDR2 SVGIG (reference sequence). V gave up 2 bases and J gave up 5 bases, with 7 bases separating them. The CDR3 region is CAWSSGHNEQFF. CDR3 in DNA: TGTGCCTGGAGTAGCGGACACAATGAGCAGTTCTTC.

This clonotype was observed a single time. The chain couples TRBV29-1 to TRBJ2-2; TRBD1 matches at 7 bases. CDR1 is SQVTM, CDR2 ANQGSEA, per germline. V lost 7 bases and J lost 0; bases outside the gene matches: 5. This CDR3 is 14 amino acids long. The DNA for the CDR3 is TGCAGCGCCGGTGACAGGGCGAACACCGGGGAGCTGTTTTTT. Translating it yields CSAGDRANTGELFF.

V usage is TRBV27 and J usage is TRBJ2-5; D is possibly TRBD1 or TRBD2 (5 bases each). The CDR3 runs to 14 residues. V was pared by 2 bases and J by 5 bases, with 12 bases between. Germline CDR1 MNHEY, CDR2 SMNVEV (reference sequence). Here the CDR3 DNA reads TGTGCCAGCAGTTTACAGGGAGTAAGGGAGACCCAGTACTTC. Translated: CASSLQGVRETQYF.

The chain combines TRBV30 with TRBJ2-1; TRBD2 agrees at 8 bases. V dropped 3 bases and J dropped 7; count of bases not matched to a gene: 5. The CDR3 is 13 amino acids. Germline CDR1 is GTSNPN and CDR2 is SVGIG (reference sequence). Written as DNA, the CDR3 is TGTGCCTGGAGAATTGCGGGGGGTAATGAGCAGTTCTTC. This gives the protein CAWRIAGGNEQFF.

The genes are TRBV9 and TRBJ1-6; TRBD1 might be the D (5 bases). The CDR3 is 13 residues long. The germline V gene has CDR1 SGDLS and CDR2 YYNGEE. V lost 6 bases to trimming and J lost 5 bases, with 9 bases between them. The CDR3, as DNA: TGTGCCAGCACTCGGGGGGATAATTCACCCCTCCACTTT. This translates into CASTRGDNSPLHF. Complete variable domain (other parts from reference TRBV9 and TRBJ1-6): DSGVTQTPKHLITATGQRVTLRCSPRSGDLSVYWYQQSLDQGLQFLIQYYNGEERAKGNILERFSAQQFPDLHSELNLSSLELGDSALYFCASTRGDNSPLHFGNGTRLTVT.

The chain uses TRBV4-1 and TRBJ2-1; D not certain. This CDR3 spans 14 amino acids. The V gene's germline CDR1 is MGHRA and CDR2 YSYEKL. Trimming cost V 1 base and J 8 bases, with 12 bases left between them. CDR3 amino acids: CASSQGRVSDEQFF. CDR3 nucleotides: TGCGCCAGCAGCCAAGGGCGAGTCTCGGATGAGCAGTTCTTC.

V is TRBV15 and J is TRBJ1-2; 8 nucleotides line up with TRBD1. CDR3 length: 12 residues. V lost 5 bases, J lost 6 bases, and 2 bases stayed unmatched. CDR1 LNHNV and CDR2 YYDKDF come from the germline V gene (reference sequence). The CDR3 bases are TGTGCCACCAGCTGGACAGGGAATGGCTACACCTTC. Protein sequence: CATSWTGNGYTF.